This T cell receptor beta chain was profiled in a study of a mutant IDH1 vaccine in newly diagnosed glioma. Findings and caveats of the study: The authors found pseudoprogression apparently unrelated to changes in top peripheral T cell clonotypes.

Only in-frame clones appear in the TCRdb table, and some are missing; sequencing was by immunoSEQ multiplex PCR. The table records 60,000 to 75,000 clones, around four fifths of them present only once. As for this clone: Its antigen is not identified.

Time point indicated: baseline, week 1 (first vaccination visit). The treatment here: pre-vaccination baseline after standard-of-care therapy. Germline V gene sequence: CDR1 MRHNA, CDR2 SNTAGT. V shed 2 bases, J shed 5 bases, and the junction held 4 bases outside the gene matches. There are 16 residues in the CDR3. The V call is TRBV6-4, the J call TRBJ2-1; 12 bases match TRBD2. The source material was peripheral blood mononuclear cells (PBMCs), sampled from a glioma patient treated with radiotherapy, temozolomide or both. The receptor was isolated from a woman aged 18-29 years with glioma. Some clones in this sample may be carry-over from other donors' samples. CDR3 sequence: CASSDPGLAGHNEQFF. The CDR3 DNA sequence: TGTGCCAGCAGTGACCCCGGACTAGCGGGACACAATGAGCAGTTCTTC.